A selection of T cell receptor beta chains follows, all from one sample in a study of blood T cells in healthy people across ages. TCRdb ran MiXCR on the 5' RACE reads and lists one entry per CDR3 protein. The repertoire holds roughly 2 million distinct CDR3 sequences, with about 50% as singletons. The sequenced material came from blood. These receptors came from a woman in her thirties or forties in good health. Each CDR3 is given without its conserved first and last residue. Each record gives: V gene, CDR3 protein.

v_call: TRBV2
cdr3_aa: ASSEAGQHTDTQY

v_call: TRBV6-2/TRBV6-3
cdr3_aa: ASSHTGTGVSSPLH

v_call: TRBV25-1
cdr3_aa: ASSEYIRGRLENIQY

v_call: TRBV7-2
cdr3_aa: ASSLVGFASGGVDTQY

v_call: TRBV7-2
cdr3_aa: ASSSRRGGEHGYT

v_call: TRBV29-1
cdr3_aa: SVEYLGYQETQY

v_call: TRBV20-1
cdr3_aa: SARVGEMNSNSPLH

v_call: TRBV5-1
cdr3_aa: ASLGQAYSPLH

v_call: TRBV7-2
cdr3_aa: ASSPDTGGWSDTQY

v_call: TRBV11-2
cdr3_aa: ASSSRTWYNEQY

v_call: TRBV16
cdr3_aa: ASSQSEYEQY

v_call: TRBV20-1
cdr3_aa: SGRGGLDYEQY

v_call: TRBV20-1
cdr3_aa: SGTGAGARTDTQY

v_call: TRBV7-2
cdr3_aa: ASSFETTRGRNYGYT

v_call: TRBV7-2
cdr3_aa: ASSLGLQGNEQF

v_call: TRBV20-1
cdr3_aa: SARVTGVGETQY

v_call: TRBV5-1
cdr3_aa: ASRMALGQGSYEQY

v_call: TRBV6-5
cdr3_aa: ASGYGATGELF

v_call: TRBV2
cdr3_aa: ASSVLNTGELF

v_call: TRBV29-1
cdr3_aa: SVGTVSEQY

v_call: TRBV7-9
cdr3_aa: ASSYGTSGGRETQY

v_call: TRBV5-1
cdr3_aa: ATGVGTRASETQY

v_call: TRBV4-2
cdr3_aa: ASSQDFVTGEAF

v_call: TRBV20-1
cdr3_aa: SARDQLADLGHTQY

v_call: TRBV20-1
cdr3_aa: SSRLGPNYGYT

v_call: TRBV29-1
cdr3_aa: SVGTGDDEKLF

v_call: TRBV20-1
cdr3_aa: SGKGVPKFTDTQY

v_call: TRBV4-2
cdr3_aa: ASSQEVQRGTQETQY

v_call: TRBV21-1
cdr3_aa: ASSKARDRGLNYGYT

v_call: TRBV11-1
cdr3_aa: ASSLAGMKTQY

v_call: TRBV7-2
cdr3_aa: ASSVLQGASVPYYGYT

v_call: TRBV20-1
cdr3_aa: SAIWTGWGPYSYEQY

v_call: TRBV19
cdr3_aa: ASSFPDTYATNEKLF

v_call: TRBV20-1
cdr3_aa: SARDLAGGFETQY

v_call: TRBV20-1
cdr3_aa: SARPPGQNNQPQH

v_call: TRBV20-1
cdr3_aa: SASEGGGVQETQY

v_call: TRBV9
cdr3_aa: ASSHSSGGALNEQF

v_call: TRBV6-5
cdr3_aa: ASRTDRVRGELF

v_call: TRBV6-5
cdr3_aa: ASSSRTGLGNEQF

v_call: TRBV15
cdr3_aa: ATSIGTPIAQQF

v_call: TRBV6-2/TRBV6-3
cdr3_aa: ASLLAPAYEQY

v_call: TRBV6-6
cdr3_aa: AIATSGYEQY

v_call: TRBV7-9
cdr3_aa: ASSNSGTSGGASYEQY

v_call: TRBV2
cdr3_aa: ASKRQGMEQY

v_call: TRBV20-1
cdr3_aa: SARDRARAKNIQY

v_call: TRBV12-3/TRBV12-4
cdr3_aa: ASSPAKETQY

v_call: TRBV20-1
cdr3_aa: SARGLAGGPRSYNEQF

v_call: TRBV7-9
cdr3_aa: ASSSYFRETQY

v_call: TRBV5-1
cdr3_aa: ASSRRTGGGGGGTQY

v_call: TRBV11-2
cdr3_aa: ASSLDLDYGYT

v_call: TRBV18
cdr3_aa: ASSLNIGEETQY

v_call: TRBV9
cdr3_aa: ASSVGHSNQPQH

v_call: TRBV12-3/TRBV12-4
cdr3_aa: ASSFRGLASTDTQY

v_call: TRBV20-1
cdr3_aa: SARGFGTGTYEQY

v_call: TRBV11-2
cdr3_aa: ASSPHRLEGETQY